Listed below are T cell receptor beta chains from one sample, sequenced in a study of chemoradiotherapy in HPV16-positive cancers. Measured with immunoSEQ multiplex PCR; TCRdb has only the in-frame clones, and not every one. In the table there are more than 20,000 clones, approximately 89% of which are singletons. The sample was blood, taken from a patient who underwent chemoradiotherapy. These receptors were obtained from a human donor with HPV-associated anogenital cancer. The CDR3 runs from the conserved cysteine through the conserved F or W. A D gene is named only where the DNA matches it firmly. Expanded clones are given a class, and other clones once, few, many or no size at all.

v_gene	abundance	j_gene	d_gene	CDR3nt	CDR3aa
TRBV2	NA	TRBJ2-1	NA	TGTGCCAGCAAACTGGATTACAATGAGCAGTTCTTC	CASKLDYNEQFF
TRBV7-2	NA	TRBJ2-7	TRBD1	TGTGCCAGCACCCTGGGGGACAGGGTCTACGAGCAGTACTTC	CASTLGDRVYEQYF
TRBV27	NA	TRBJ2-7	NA	TGTGCCAGCAGTTTAATTGATAGGGAGTCCCACGAGCAGTACTTC	CASSLIDRESHEQYF
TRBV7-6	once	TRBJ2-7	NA	TGTGCCAGCTCCGTCAACGATATGGACTCCTACGAGCAGTACTTC	CASSVNDMDSYEQYF
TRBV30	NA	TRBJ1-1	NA	TGTGCCTGGACCCTTGGAATTCATCGGACTGAAGCTTTCTTT	CAWTLGIHRTEAFF
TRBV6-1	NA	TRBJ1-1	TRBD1	TGTGCCAGCAGCGCCTCCGGGACAGGGAACACTGAAGCTTTCTTT	CASSASGTGNTEAFF
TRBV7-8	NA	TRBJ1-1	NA	TGTGCCAGCAGCTTACAGACGGGTAACACTGAAGCTTTCTTT	CASSLQTGNTEAFF
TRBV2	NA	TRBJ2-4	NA	TGTGCCAGCAGTGAAATCGGGGGCGTCAAAAACATTCAGTACTTC	CASSEIGGVKNIQYF
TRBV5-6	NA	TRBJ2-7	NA	TGTGCCAGCAGCCTGGGACTTAAAGCCTACGAGCAGTACTTC	CASSLGLKAYEQYF
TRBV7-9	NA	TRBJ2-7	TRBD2	TGTGCCAGCAGCTTCACGTCCGGGACTAGCGGAGAGAGCTCCTACGAGCAGTACTTC	CASSFTSGTSGESSYEQYF
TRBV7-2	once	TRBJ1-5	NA	TGTGCCAGCAGCCCTGGAGGACAGCGTAATCAGCCCCAGCATTTT	CASSPGGQRNQPQHF
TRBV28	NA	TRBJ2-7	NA	TGTGCCACTGTAGAGGACCCCTACGAGCAGTACTTC	CATVEDPYEQYF
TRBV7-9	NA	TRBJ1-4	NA	TGTGCCAGCAGCTCCCAAAATGAAAAACTGTTTTTT	CASSSQNEKLFF
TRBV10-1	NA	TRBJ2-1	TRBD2	TGCGCCAGCAGAGCGGGACTAGCGGGAGGATGGGAGCAGTTCTTC	CASRAGLAGGWEQFF
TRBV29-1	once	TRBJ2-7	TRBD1	TGCAGCGTTGAAGGGACAGGGGCATACGAGCAGTACTTC	CSVEGTGAYEQYF
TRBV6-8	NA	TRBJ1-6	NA	TGTGCCATTCCGGGGGTATTGAATTCACCCCTCCACTTT	CAIPGVLNSPLHF
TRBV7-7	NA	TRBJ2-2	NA	TGTGCCAGCAGCGAGACACCGGGGGAACTGTTTTTT	CASSETPGELFF
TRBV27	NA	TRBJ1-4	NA	TGTGCCAGCAGTTTTTTGAGGGACGACGAAAAACTGTTTTTT	CASSFLRDDEKLFF
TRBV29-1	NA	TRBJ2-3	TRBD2	TGCAGCGTTGCCGGGACTAGCGGGGGGGATACGCAGTATTTT	CSVAGTSGGDTQYF
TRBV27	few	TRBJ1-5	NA	TGTGCCAGCGGTTCAGCGGGGGCGGGCAATCAGCCCCAGCATTTT	CASGSAGAGNQPQHF
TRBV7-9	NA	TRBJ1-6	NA	TGTGCCAGCAGCCCAGTAGGCAGTTCCTATAATTCACCCCTCCACTTT	CASSPVGSSYNSPLHF
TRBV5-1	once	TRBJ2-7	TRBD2	TGCGCCAGCAGCTTGGCCCCTTCGACTAGCGGGGGGGTGAACGAGCAGTACTTC	CASSLAPSTSGGVNEQYF
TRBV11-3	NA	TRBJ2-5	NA	TGTGCCAGCAGCCCCGGACTGTGGGGGAGCGGAGGTGGCCAAGAGACCCAGTACTTC	CASSPGLWGSGGGQETQYF
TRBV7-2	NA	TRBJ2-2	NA	TGTGCCAGCAGCTTAACAGGATCCACCGGGGAGCTGTTTTTT	CASSLTGSTGELFF
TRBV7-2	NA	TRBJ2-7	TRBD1	TGTGCCAGCAGCCAGGGACAGGGGGACCCCTACGAGCAGTACTTC	CASSQGQGDPYEQYF
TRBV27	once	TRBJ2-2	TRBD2	TGTGCCAGCAGTTTATCGTCGAGCGGGAGAGTGGTCGGGGAGCTGTTTTTT	CASSLSSSGRVVGELFF
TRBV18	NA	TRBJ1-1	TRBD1	TGTGCCAGCTCACTGCGGGGGACAGGGGAGTTGGTGAACACTGAAGCTTTCTTT	CASSLRGTGELVNTEAFF
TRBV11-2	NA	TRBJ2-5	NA	TGTGCCAGCAGCCCTAGACTAGTTTCGGAGACCCAGTACTTC	CASSPRLVSETQYF
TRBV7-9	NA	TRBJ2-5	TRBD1	TGTGCCAGCAGCTTAGCCCGGGGACAGGGGTCGGAGACCCAGTACTTC	CASSLARGQGSETQYF